This T cell receptor (beta chain) is from a study of beta chain features in type 1 diabetes. Findings of the study overall: Sequencing from cDNA could over-represent high-TCR-expressing cells. The study found moderately but significantly shorter TCRB CDR3s in all four CD4+ subsets of Type 1 diabetes patients. A possible short-template PCR bias applies equally to patients and controls.

cDNA synthesis used the whole RNA isolate, giving expressed TCRB sequences. Assay used: immunoSEQ multiplex PCR; TCRdb lists only in-frame clones, some missing. The sample consists of hundreds of thousands of clones, about an eighth of them appearing once. Germline V gene lookup returns CDR1 MDHEN and CDR2 SYDVKM. The CDR3 runs 14 residues. Remarks on this clone: What it binds is not known. The junction does not match germline at one end; this may be a read error.

The receptor was isolated from a young man with type 1 diabetes. Sequencing was done on a sample of naive CD4+ T cells from blood. The chain couples TRBV28 to TRBJ1-1; D perhaps matches TRBD1 (6 bases). For the CDR3, the DNA is TGTGCCAGCAGTTTAACTCAGGGGAACCCTGAAGCTTTCTTT. It yields the protein CASSLTQGNPEAFF.